This T cell receptor (beta chain) appears in the sequencing data of a study of T-cell reconstitution after alpha-beta-depleted transplantation in children. The CDR3 is 15 amino acids. The germline CDR1 and CDR2 sequences are GTSNPN and SVGIG (reference sequence). Trimming left V 1 base short and J 8 bases short, with 15 bases between. The TCRbeta library incorporated unique molecular identifiers. TCRdb called the PCR reads again in MiXCR, with one record for every CDR3 protein. The sample shows about 230,000 distinct CDR3 sequences, roughly a tenth of them seen only once. V and J are TRBV30 and TRBJ1-6, with D possibly matching TRBD1 (5 bases). The sample consisted of PBMCs from the stem cell graft donor, taken from the stem cell graft. This TCR came from a human donor who donated a stem cell graft to a child with SCID. Here the CDR3 reads CAWSAQRGYHSPLHF. The CDR3 DNA is TGTGCCTGGAGTGCCCAAAGGGGCTACCATTCACCCCTCCACTTT.